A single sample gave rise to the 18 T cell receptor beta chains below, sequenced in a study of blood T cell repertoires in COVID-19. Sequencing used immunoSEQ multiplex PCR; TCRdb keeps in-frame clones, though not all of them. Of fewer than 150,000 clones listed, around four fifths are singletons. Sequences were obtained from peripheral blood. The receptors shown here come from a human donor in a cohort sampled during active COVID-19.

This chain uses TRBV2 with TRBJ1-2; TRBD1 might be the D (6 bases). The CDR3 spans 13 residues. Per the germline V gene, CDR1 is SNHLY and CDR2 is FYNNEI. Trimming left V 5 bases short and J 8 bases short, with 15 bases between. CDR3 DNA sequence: TGTGCCAGCAGTCCTCTTACAGGGCAGGGCTACACCTTC. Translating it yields CASSPLTGQGYTF.

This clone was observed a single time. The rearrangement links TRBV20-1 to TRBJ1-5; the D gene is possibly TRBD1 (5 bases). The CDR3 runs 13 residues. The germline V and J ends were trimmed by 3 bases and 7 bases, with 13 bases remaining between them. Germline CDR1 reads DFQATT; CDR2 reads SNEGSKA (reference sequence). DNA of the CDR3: TGCAGTGCTAGTCCAGGGAATTGGCAGCCCCAGCATTTT. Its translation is CSASPGNWQPQHF.

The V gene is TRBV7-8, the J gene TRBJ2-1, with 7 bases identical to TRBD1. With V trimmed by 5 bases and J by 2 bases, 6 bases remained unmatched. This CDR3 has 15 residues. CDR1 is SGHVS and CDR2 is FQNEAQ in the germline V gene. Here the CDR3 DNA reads TGTGCCAGCAGCGCGACGGGACAGACCTACAATGAGCAGTTCTTC. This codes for CASSATGQTYNEQFF. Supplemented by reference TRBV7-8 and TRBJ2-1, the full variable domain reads GAGVSQSPRYKVAKRGQDVALRCDPISGHVSLFWYQQALGQGPEFLTYFQNEAQLDKSGLPSDRFFAERPEGSVSTLKIQRTQQEDSAVYLCASSATGQTYNEQFFGPGTRLTVL.

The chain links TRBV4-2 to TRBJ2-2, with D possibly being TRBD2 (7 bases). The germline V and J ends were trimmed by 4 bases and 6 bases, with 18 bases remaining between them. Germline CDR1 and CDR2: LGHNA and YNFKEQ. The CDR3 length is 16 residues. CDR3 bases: TGTGCCAGCAGCCTTGCTGCGGGGGCCGGGTCCGGGGAGCTGTTTTTT. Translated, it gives CASSLAAGAGSGELFF.

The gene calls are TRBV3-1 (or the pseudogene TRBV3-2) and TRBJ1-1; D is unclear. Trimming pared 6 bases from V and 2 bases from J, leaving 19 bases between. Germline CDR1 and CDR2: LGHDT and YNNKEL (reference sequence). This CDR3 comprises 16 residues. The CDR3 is CASSLTGSNGNTEAFF. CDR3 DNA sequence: TGTGCCAGCAGTCTTACCGGGTCCAACGGAAACACTGAAGCTTTCTTT.

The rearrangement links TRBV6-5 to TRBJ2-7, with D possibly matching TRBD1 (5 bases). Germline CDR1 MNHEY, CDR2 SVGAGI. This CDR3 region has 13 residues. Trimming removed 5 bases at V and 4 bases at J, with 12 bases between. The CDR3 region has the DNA TGTGCCAGCAGTAGAGAGACAGCTTACGAGCAGTACTTC. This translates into CASSRETAYEQYF.

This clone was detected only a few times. CDR3 sequence (DNA): TGTGCCAGCAGGGCCGGGACAGGGCGTCCGGGACTGGACGGCTACACCTTC. Translation: CASRAGTGRPGLDGYTF. The gene calls are TRBV2 and TRBJ1-2; 9 positions agree with TRBD1. V lost 6 bases to trimming and J lost 8 bases; unmatched junction nucleotides: 19. CDR1 and CDR2 from the germline V gene are SNHLY and FYNNEI. This CDR3 has 17 residues. The variable domain in full, with the rest retrieved from reference TRBV2 and TRBJ1-2, is EPEVTQTPSHQVTQMGQEVILRCVPISNHLYFYWYRQILGQKVEFLVSFYNNEISEKSEIFDDQFSVERPDGSNFTLKIRSTKLEDSAMYFCASRAGTGRPGLDGYTFGSGTRLTVV.

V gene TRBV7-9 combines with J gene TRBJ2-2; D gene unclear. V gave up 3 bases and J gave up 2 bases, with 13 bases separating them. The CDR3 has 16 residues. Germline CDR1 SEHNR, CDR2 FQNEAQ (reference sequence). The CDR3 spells CASSFSITANTGELFF. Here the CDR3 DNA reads TGTGCCAGCAGCTTCAGTATAACAGCCAACACCGGGGAGCTGTTTTTT.

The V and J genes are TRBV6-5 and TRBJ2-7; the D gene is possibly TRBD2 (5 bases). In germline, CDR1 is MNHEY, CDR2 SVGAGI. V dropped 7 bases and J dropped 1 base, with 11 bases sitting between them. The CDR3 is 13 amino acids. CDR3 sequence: CASTPEGSYEQYF. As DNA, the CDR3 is TGTGCCAGCACCCCCGAGGGATCCTACGAGCAGTACTTC.

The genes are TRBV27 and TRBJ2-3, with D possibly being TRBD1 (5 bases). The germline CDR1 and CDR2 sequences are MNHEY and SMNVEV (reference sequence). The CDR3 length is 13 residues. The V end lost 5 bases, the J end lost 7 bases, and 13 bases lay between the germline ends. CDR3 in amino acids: CASSLGASYTQYF. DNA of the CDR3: TGTGCCAGCAGTCTAGGGGCGTCCTATACGCAGTATTTT.

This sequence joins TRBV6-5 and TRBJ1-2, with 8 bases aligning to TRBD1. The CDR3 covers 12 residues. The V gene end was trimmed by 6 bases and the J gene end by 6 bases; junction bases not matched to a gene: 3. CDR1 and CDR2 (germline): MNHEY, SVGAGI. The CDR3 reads CASRGQVHGYTF. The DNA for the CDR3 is TGTGCCAGCAGGGGACAGGTACATGGCTACACCTTC.

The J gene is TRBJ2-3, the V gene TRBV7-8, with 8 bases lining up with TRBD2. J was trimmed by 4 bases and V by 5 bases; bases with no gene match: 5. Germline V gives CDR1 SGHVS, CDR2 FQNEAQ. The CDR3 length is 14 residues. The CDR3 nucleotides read TGTGCCAGCAGCCCTGGGACTAGATCAGATACGCAGTATTTT. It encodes CASSPGTRSDTQYF.

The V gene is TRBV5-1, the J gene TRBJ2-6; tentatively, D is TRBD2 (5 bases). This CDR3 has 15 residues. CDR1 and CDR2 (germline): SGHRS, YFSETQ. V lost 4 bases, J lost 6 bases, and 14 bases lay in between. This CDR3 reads CASSINGNMANVLTF. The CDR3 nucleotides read TGCGCCAGCAGCATAAACGGGAACATGGCCAACGTCCTGACTTTC.

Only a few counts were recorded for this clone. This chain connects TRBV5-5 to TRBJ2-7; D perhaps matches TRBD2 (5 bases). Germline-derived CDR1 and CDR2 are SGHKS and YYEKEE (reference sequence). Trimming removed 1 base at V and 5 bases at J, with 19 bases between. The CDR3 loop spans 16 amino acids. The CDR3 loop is CASSLPGSGSRDEQYF. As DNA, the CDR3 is TGTGCCAGCAGCTTGCCTGGGTCGGGGTCGAGGGACGAGCAGTACTTC.

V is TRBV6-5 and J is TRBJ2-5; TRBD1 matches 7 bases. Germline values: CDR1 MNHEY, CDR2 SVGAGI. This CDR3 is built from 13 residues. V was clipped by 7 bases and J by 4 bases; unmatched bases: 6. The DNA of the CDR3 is TGTGCCAGCAAGGAGACAGGGAGAGAGACCCAGTACTTC. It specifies CASKETGRETQYF.

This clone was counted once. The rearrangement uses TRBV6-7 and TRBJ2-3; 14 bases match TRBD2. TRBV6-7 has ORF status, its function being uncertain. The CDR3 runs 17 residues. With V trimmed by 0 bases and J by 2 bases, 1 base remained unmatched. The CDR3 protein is CASSYSGLAGVTDTQYF. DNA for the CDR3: TGTGCCAGCAGTTACTCGGGACTAGCGGGGGTCACAGATACGCAGTATTTT.

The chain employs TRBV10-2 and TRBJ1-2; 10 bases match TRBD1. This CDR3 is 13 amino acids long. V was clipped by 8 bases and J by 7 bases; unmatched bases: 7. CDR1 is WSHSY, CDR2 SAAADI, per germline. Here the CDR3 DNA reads TGCGCCAGCGCCTTGGGACAGGGGATTGGCTACACCTTC. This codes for CASALGQGIGYTF.

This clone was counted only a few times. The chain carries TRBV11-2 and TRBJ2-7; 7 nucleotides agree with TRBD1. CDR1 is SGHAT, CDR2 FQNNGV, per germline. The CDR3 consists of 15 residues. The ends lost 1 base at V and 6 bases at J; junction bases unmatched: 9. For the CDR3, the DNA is TGTGCCAGCAGCTTAGCTGTAACAGGGGAGACCGAGCAGTACTTC. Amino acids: CASSLAVTGETEQYF.